The rows below give T cell receptor beta chains drawn from one sample of a study of cytomegalovirus exposure and HLA in healthy donors. The table came from immunoSEQ multiplex PCR; TCRdb's copy has only in-frame clones and leaves some out. Of tens of thousands of clones in the sample, over 85% were seen once. Sequenced sample: PBMCs. All receptors come from a young man in good health and CMV-seropositive. CDR3s include the opening cysteine and the closing phenylalanine or tryptophan. The D gene is left open where the match is weak. A row's size may be missing; if present it is once, few, many or a size class.

j_call clone_size d_call v_call cdr3_aa cdr3_nt
TRBJ2-3 once TRBD2 TRBV28 CASSTSGSRADTQYF TGTGCCAGCAGCACTAGCGGGAGTCGGGCAGATACGCAGTATTTT
TRBJ2-7 once TRBD1 TRBV28 CASGTGAYEQYF TGTGCCAGCGGAACAGGGGCCTACGAGCAGTACTTC
TRBJ1-1 NA NA TRBV5-6 CASSRNRAGTEAFF TGTGCCAGCAGCCGAAACAGGGCGGGCACTGAAGCTTTCTTT
TRBJ2-2 NA NA TRBV11-2 CASSLGSRLAYTGELFF TGTGCCAGCAGCTTAGGTTCGAGGCTAGCTTACACCGGGGAGCTGTTTTTT
TRBJ1-4 NA TRBD1 TRBV10-3 CAIMGGQGAREEKLFF TGTGCCATCATGGGGGGGCAGGGGGCGCGAGAGGAAAAACTGTTTTTT
TRBJ2-7 NA TRBD1 TRBV7-2 CASSLDQGAYEQYF TGTGCCAGCAGCTTAGATCAGGGGGCCTACGAGCAGTACTTC
TRBJ2-1 once TRBD2 TRBV9 CASSVGAGAYNEQFF TGTGCCAGCAGCGTAGGAGCGGGAGCCTACAATGAGCAGTTCTTC
TRBJ2-1 NA TRBD1 TRBV23-1 CASSPLDRGFSNEQFF TGCGCCAGCAGTCCCCTTGACAGGGGTTTTTCAAATGAGCAGTTCTTC
TRBJ2-7 NA NA TRBV2 CASTGTYEQYF TGTGCCAGCACAGGGACCTACGAGCAGTACTTC
TRBJ2-7 NA NA TRBV7-6 CASSSTSSYEQYF TGTGCCAGCAGCTCGACTAGCTCCTACGAGCAGTACTTC
TRBJ2-7 NA TRBD1 TRBV5-1 CASSLEGTGDTYEQYF TGCGCCAGCAGCTTGGAAGGGACAGGGGACACCTACGAGCAGTACTTC
TRBJ1-3 NA NA TRBV28 CASSSRGGGNTIYF TGTGCCAGCAGTTCTCGGGGTGGGGGAAACACCATATATTTT
TRBJ2-7 NA TRBD1 TRBV9 CASSGEQGAYDYEQYF TGTGCCAGCAGCGGAGAGCAGGGGGCGTACGACTACGAGCAGTACTTC
TRBJ2-1 NA TRBD2 TRBV11-2 CASRVAGGRNNEQFF TGTGCCAGCAGAGTAGCGGGAGGGAGGAACAATGAGCAGTTCTTC
TRBJ1-3 NA NA TRBV28 CASTPGFSGNTIYF TGTGCCAGCACCCCAGGGTTCTCTGGAAACACCATATATTTT
TRBJ2-1 NA TRBD2 TRBV4-2 CASQLAGGPSSYNEQFF TGTGCCAGTCAACTAGCGGGAGGCCCTAGCTCCTACAATGAGCAGTTCTTC
TRBJ1-1 NA TRBD1 TRBV19 CASSPRGMGRTGVKAFF TGTGCCAGTAGTCCCCGGGGCATGGGACGGACAGGGGTGAAAGCTTTCTTT
TRBJ1-2 NA NA TRBV28 CASGLGGYTF TGTGCCAGCGGACTTGGGGGCTACACCTTC
TRBJ2-2 NA TRBD1 TRBV5-4 CASSLKGRDRAAGELFF TGTGCCAGCAGCTTGAAAGGGAGGGACAGGGCCGCCGGGGAGCTGTTTTTT
TRBJ2-7 NA TRBD1 TRBV5-1 CASSSRDSKNEQYF TGCGCCAGCAGTTCTAGGGACAGTAAGAACGAGCAGTACTTC
TRBJ2-7 NA NA TRBV2 CASSNSGSGYEQYF TGTGCCAGCAGTAACTCAGGCTCAGGCTACGAGCAGTACTTC
TRBJ1-1 NA NA TRBV28 CASSLIAGGIGTEAFF TGTGCCAGCAGTTTAATAGCGGGCGGAATTGGTACTGAAGCTTTCTTT
TRBJ1-1 NA NA TRBV6-1 CASRKSSYGGTEAFF TGTGCCAGCAGGAAATCTTCCTACGGGGGCACTGAAGCTTTCTTT
TRBJ2-1 NA TRBD2 TRBV28 CASSSTSGVSYNEQFF TGTGCCAGCAGTTCCACTAGCGGGGTCTCCTACAATGAGCAGTTCTTC
TRBJ1-4 NA NA TRBV28 CASSFRGGEKLFF TGTGCCAGCAGTTTCAGGGGTGGTGAAAAACTGTTTTTT
TRBJ1-1 NA NA TRBV7-9 CASSLEAGDEAFF TGTGCCAGCAGCTTAGAGGCAGGGGATGAAGCTTTCTTT
TRBJ2-7 NA TRBD1 TRBV5-5 CASSTGTGPYEQYF TGTGCCAGCAGCACCGGGACAGGGCCCTACGAGCAGTACTTC
TRBJ2-7 once NA TRBV28 CASSPEGQGYEQYF TGTGCCAGCAGTCCTGAAGGGCAGGGCTACGAGCAGTACTTC
TRBJ2-5 NA NA TRBV7-9 CASNRDIQETQYF TGTGCCAGCAACAGGGACATTCAAGAGACCCAGTACTTC
TRBJ2-2 NA NA TRBV5-1 CASSLTGPPNTGELFF TGCGCCAGCAGCTTAACAGGGCCCCCAAACACCGGGGAGCTGTTTTTT
TRBJ2-7 NA TRBD1 TRBV18 CASSPPSGTGPSEQYF TGTGCCAGCTCACCACCCTCCGGGACAGGGCCGTCGGAGCAGTACTTC
TRBJ2-3 NA TRBD2 TRBV4-2 CASSQDTSGRASDTQYF TGTGCCAGCAGCCAAGATACGAGCGGGAGGGCGTCAGATACGCAGTATTTT
TRBJ2-7 NA NA TRBV6-1 CASTLQGGYEQYF TGTGCCAGCACGCTACAGGGGGGGTACGAGCAGTACTTC
TRBJ1-1 NA NA TRBV28 CASSLVYRVMNTEAFF TGTGCCAGCAGTTTAGTATACAGGGTCATGAACACTGAAGCTTTCTTT
TRBJ2-5 NA TRBD2 TRBV13 CASSPWTSGSKETQYF TGTGCCAGCAGCCCTTGGACTAGCGGGAGTAAAGAGACCCAGTACTTC
TRBJ2-5 NA TRBD2 TRBV5-1 CASSLFLAGGEETQYF TGCGCCAGCAGCTTGTTTTTAGCGGGAGGCGAAGAGACCCAGTACTTC
TRBJ2-2 NA TRBD2 TRBV28 CASTSPGGTGELFF TGTGCCAGCACCTCCCCGGGGGGGACCGGGGAGCTGTTTTTT
TRBJ1-2 NA NA TRBV9 CASSVGLSPGQEGGYTF TGTGCCAGCAGCGTAGGTCTCTCTCCAGGGCAGGAGGGTGGCTACACCTTC
TRBJ1-5 NA TRBD1 TRBV4-1 CASSQAGQGRQPQHF TGCGCCAGCAGCCAAGCAGGACAGGGGAGGCAGCCCCAGCATTTT
TRBJ2-7 NA TRBD2 TRBV29-1 CSVEGTSGRGYEQYF TGCAGCGTGGAGGGGACTAGCGGGAGAGGCTACGAGCAGTACTTC
TRBJ2-7 NA TRBD2 TRBV30 CAWTSDLGGASSGPSYEQYF TGTGCCTGGACTTCTGATCTGGGGGGGGCATCTAGCGGGCCGTCCTACGAGCAGTACTTC
TRBJ2-6 once TRBD1 TRBV7-3 CASSLGTGNSGANVLTF TGTGCCAGCAGCTTGGGGACAGGGAACTCTGGGGCCAACGTCCTGACTTTC
TRBJ2-7 NA NA TRBV19 CASSSLQGSYEQYF TGTGCCAGTAGCTCCCTACAGGGTTCCTACGAGCAGTACTTC
TRBJ2-1 NA NA TRBV28 CASSVGSYNEQFF TGTGCCAGCAGTGTGGGGAGTTACAATGAGCAGTTCTTC
TRBJ2-3 NA NA TRBV9 CASSKHTDTQYF TGTGCCAGCAGCAAACACACAGATACGCAGTATTTT
TRBJ2-3 NA TRBD1 TRBV4-1 CASSPDRSTDTQYF TGCGCCAGCAGCCCGGACAGGAGCACAGATACGCAGTATTTT
TRBJ2-7 NA TRBD2 TRBV4-2 CASSQDSTSRTYEQYF TGTGCCAGCAGCCAAGATTCGACTAGCCGGACCTACGAGCAGTACTTC
TRBJ2-1 NA TRBD2 TRBV19 CATKGLAGEGSYNEQFF TGTGCCACTAAGGGACTAGCGGGAGAAGGGTCCTACAATGAGCAGTTCTTC
TRBJ2-1 NA NA TRBV5-1 CASSLQAANEQFF TGCGCCAGCAGCTTGCAGGCAGCCAATGAGCAGTTCTTC
TRBJ2-1 NA TRBD2 TRBV7-8 CASSLGGLAEQFF TGTGCCAGCAGCTTAGGGGGACTAGCGGAGCAGTTCTTC
TRBJ2-7 NA TRBD1 TRBV5-1 CASSQGQASYEQYF TGCGCCAGCAGCCAGGGACAGGCTTCCTACGAGCAGTACTTC
TRBJ2-3 NA NA TRBV27 CASSLAGPDTQYF TGTGCCAGCAGTTTAGCGGGACCAGATACGCAGTATTTT
TRBJ2-6 NA NA TRBV19 CASMQAGANVLTF TGTGCCAGTATGCAGGCTGGGGCCAACGTCCTGACTTTC
TRBJ2-7 NA NA TRBV9 CASSVGQGGTYEQYF TGTGCCAGCAGCGTAGGACAGGGAGGAACCTACGAGCAGTACTTC
TRBJ2-7 NA TRBD2 TRBV5-4 CASSLAPSGRGTYEQYF TGTGCCAGCAGCCTCGCCCCCAGCGGGAGGGGAACCTACGAGCAGTACTTC
TRBJ2-1 NA NA TRBV9 CASSEGSTGISDEQFF TGTGCCAGCAGCGAGGGTTCAACAGGGATTAGCGATGAGCAGTTCTTC
TRBJ2-7 NA NA TRBV7-9 CASTLSGDEQYF TGTGCCAGCACCCTTAGTGGAGACGAGCAGTACTTC